The source of this T cell receptor (beta chain) is a study of beta chain bispecific antibodies for T cell cancers. Blood mononuclear cells were expanded for about 3 days using either OKT3 anti-CD3 antibody or CD3/CD28 beads. Trimming removed 0 bases at V and 0 bases at J, with 2 bases between. The CDR3 contains 13 residues. Per the germline V gene, CDR1 is MNHEY and CDR2 is SVGAGI. One entry per CDR3 protein results from TCRdb running MiXCR on the 5' RACE reads. The sample carries 20,000 to 25,000 distinct CDR3 sequences, just over 2% recorded once. The study's findings and limits: The TRBV12-3 share of total TRBV signal fell about 99% after anti-TRBV12 rather than anti-CD19 exposure. The leukemia cells, rather than normal T cells, gave most of the targeted TRBV signal.

Many counts were recorded for this clonotype. What it binds is not known. The receptor was isolated from a human donor in good health. Some clones in this sample may be carry-over from other donors' samples. The gene calls are TRBV6-5 and TRBJ1-2, with unresolved D. The specimen was healthy donor T cells cultured with leukemia cells, collected from a culture containing a bispecific antibody targeting TCR Vbeta12. CDR3 region: CASSYSANYGYTF. The CDR3 region has the DNA TGTGCCAGCAGTTACTCGGCTAACTATGGCTACACCTTC.